The 14 T cell receptor beta chains reported below all come from one sample, sequenced in a study of molecular identifiers for immune sequencing clone quantification. MiXCR was run by TCRdb on the PCR reads, yielding one entry per CDR3 protein. The repertoire holds hundreds of thousands of distinct CDR3 sequences, with about 25% as singletons. Sequencing input: naive CD8+ T cells from blood, with Jurkat cell RNA spiked in. Subset described: FACS-sorted CD8+CD4-CCR7+CD45RA+ naive T cells. These receptors came from a human donor in good health. Some libraries in this study had Jurkat cell RNA spiked in.

DNA for the CDR3: TGTGCCAGCAGTTACCCAGGGTTGAACACTGAAGCTTTCTTT. It is translated as CASSYPGLNTEAFF. V usage is TRBV6-2 or TRBV6-3 and J usage is TRBJ1-1, with D perhaps matching TRBD1 (5 bases). Trimming left V 2 bases short and J 0 bases short, with 7 bases between. Germline assignment: CDR1 MNHEY and CDR2 SVGEGT. The CDR3 spans 14 residues.

The chain combines TRBV7-9 with TRBJ1-2; no reliable D call. Germline CDR1 is SEHNR and CDR2 is FQNEAQ (reference sequence). Trimming pared 4 bases from V and 4 bases from J, leaving 10 bases between. The CDR3 spans 13 residues. For the CDR3, the DNA is TGTGCCAGCAGCTCCCACGGGATCTATGGCTACACCTTC. It codes for CASSSHGIYGYTF.

Comment on this clonotype: Just one base apart from a much larger clone, this may be a read error. The V call is TRBV5-4, the J call TRBJ1-1, with 7 bases identical to TRBD1. The CDR3 length is 13 residues. Germline CDR1 is SGHNT and CDR2 is YYREEE (reference sequence). The CDR3 sequence is CTSSFGRGTEAFF. The CDR3 DNA sequence: TGTACCAGCAGCTTTGGCAGGGGGACTGAAGCTTTCTTT.

V is TRBV27 and J is TRBJ1-1; a possible D gene is TRBD1 (5 bases). The CDR3 is made up of 16 amino acids. Germline V CDR1 and CDR2: MNHEY, SMNVEV (reference sequence). The V end was cut by 4 bases, the J end by 0 bases, with 15 bases between. The CDR3 nucleotides are TGTGCCAGCAGTTCAACCCCCCGGGGCCTGAACACTGAAGCTTTCTTT. This sequence encodes CASSSTPRGLNTEAFF.

This clonotype has just a few counts. The chain joins TRBV5-4 to TRBJ1-1, with a tentative D call TRBD1 (5 bases). The CDR3 loop spans 12 amino acids. Germline CDR1 is SGHNT and CDR2 is YYREEE (reference sequence). Trimming took off 6 bases at V and 7 bases at J, with 13 bases between the two ends. DNA of the CDR3: TGTGCCAGCACCAGGGACCTCAGTGAAGCTTTCTTT. Translating it yields CASTRDLSEAFF.

This clonotype was seen a few times. This chain connects TRBV7-6 to TRBJ2-5, with D perhaps being TRBD1 or TRBD2 (5 bases each). The CDR3 totals 17 residues. V was shortened by 3 bases and J by 2 bases, with 19 bases between the two germline ends. Germline loops: CDR1 SGHVS, CDR2 FNYEAQ. Here the CDR3 DNA reads TGTGCCAGCAGCTTTAGCCCGGGACGAGACGCGCAAGAGACCCAGTACTTC. Translated, it gives CASSFSPGRDAQETQYF.

The chain links TRBV4-1 to TRBJ1-5, with D unresolved. CDR1 is MGHRA and CDR2 is YSYEKL in the germline V gene. The CDR3 is 16 residues long. V lost 1 base, J lost 0 bases, and 10 bases lay in between. The CDR3 DNA sequence: TGCGCCAGCAGCCAAGGATTTGTGGGTAGCAATCAGCCCCAGCATTTT. Translation: CASSQGFVGSNQPQHF.

For this clonotype: One end of the junction does not line up with germline, which may come from a read error. The chain carries TRBV5-4 and TRBJ2-5; no clear D. The CDR3 runs 14 residues. From germline, CDR1 is SGHNT and CDR2 YYREEE (reference sequence). The CDR3 protein is CASSTYHQAETQCF. The CDR3, as DNA: TGTGCCAGCAGTACGTATCACCAAGCAGAGACCCAGTGCTTC.

V gene TRBV20-1 combines with J gene TRBJ2-5; a possible D gene is TRBD1 (6 bases). The CDR3 is 16 amino acids. V lost 5 bases and J lost 0, with 19 bases in between. Per the germline V gene, CDR1 is DFQATT and CDR2 is SNEGSKA (reference sequence). The CDR3 is CSAWIWTEENQETQYF. The CDR3 nucleotides are TGCAGTGCTTGGATATGGACAGAGGAAAACCAAGAGACCCAGTACTTC.

The chain joins TRBV9 to TRBJ2-5; 7 positions agree with TRBD2. Germline loops: CDR1 SGDLS, CDR2 YYNGEE. V lost 0 bases, J lost 5 bases, and 13 bases stayed unmatched. The CDR3 length is 17 residues. In DNA form, the CDR3 reads TGTGCCAGCAGCGTAGGGCGGGAGTGGGGTAAGCTTGAGACCCAGTACTTC. As protein: CASSVGREWGKLETQYF. Full variable domain (outside the CDR3, taken from reference TRBV9 and TRBJ2-5): DSGVTQTPKHLITATGQRVTLRCSPRSGDLSVYWYQQSLDQGLQFLIQYYNGEERAKGNILERFSAQQFPDLHSELNLSSLELGDSALYFCASSVGREWGKLETQYFGPGTRLLVL.

This chain uses TRBV18 with TRBJ2-1; 7 bases are shared with TRBD1. This CDR3 has 17 amino acids. V lost 3 bases to trimming and J lost 0 bases; unmatched junction nucleotides: 8. CDR1 and CDR2 (germline): KGHSH, LQKENI. The CDR3 sequence: CASSPPQTGNSYNEQFF. The CDR3 nucleotides read TGTGCCAGCTCACCGCCCCAGACAGGGAACTCCTACAATGAGCAGTTCTTC.

This clonotype was counted ten times or more. V is TRBV6-1 and J is TRBJ2-7; D gene uncertain. V lost 8 bases, J lost 0 bases, and 14 bases lay in between. The V gene's germline CDR1 is MNHNS and CDR2 SASEGT. The CDR3 sequence is 14 residues long. CDR3 region: CASSDARLSYEQYF. The CDR3 coding sequence is TGTGCCAGCTCGGACGCCAGACTCTCCTACGAGCAGTACTTC.

Ten or more counts support this clonotype. This chain joins TRBV7-9 and TRBJ1-1; D gene unclear. Trimming removed 1 base from V and 4 bases from J, with 13 bases in between. This CDR3 spans 15 amino acids. Germline V gene sequence: CDR1 SEHNR, CDR2 FQNEAQ (reference sequence). The CDR3 DNA sequence: TGTGCCAGCAGCTTAGGGCCTGGGGAAGGCACTGAAGCTTTCTTT. It encodes CASSLGPGEGTEAFF.

This clonotype has a handful of counts. The genes are TRBV27 and TRBJ2-7; the match to TRBD1 covers 9 bases. This CDR3 region has 14 residues. Germline lookup yields CDR1 MNHEY and CDR2 SMNVEV (reference sequence). V was clipped by 5 bases and J by 3 bases; unmatched bases: 5. The DNA for the CDR3 is TGTGCCAGCAGTATCGACAGGGGGTTCTACGAGCAGTACTTC. Protein: CASSIDRGFYEQYF.